This passage covers 5 T cell receptor beta chains from one sample sequenced in a study of cytomegalovirus exposure and HLA in healthy donors. Amplification used 60 Vbeta primers and 13 Jbeta primers. Clones were sequenced by immunoSEQ multiplex PCR, and TCRdb holds only the in-frame ones, with some missing. The listing contains 60,000 to 80,000 clones. Sequenced sample: PBMCs. The receptors were gathered from a man in his forties in good health and CMV-seronegative.

J is TRBJ2-7 and V is TRBV6-5; 11 nucleotides line up with TRBD1. Germline V CDR1 and CDR2: MNHEY, SVGAGI. CDR3 size: 14 residues. Trimming at V came to 7 bases and at J to 7 bases, leaving 9 bases not matched to a gene. The CDR3 bases are TGTGCCAGCAAGCAGCGGACAGGGGGCTGGGAGCAGTACTTC. Its protein is CASKQRTGGWEQYF.

CDR3 protein: CASSPQTSGGIEQFF. The CDR3 region has the DNA TGTGCCAGTAGTCCCCAGACTAGCGGGGGTATTGAGCAGTTCTTC. This chain connects TRBV19 to TRBJ2-1; 12 bases fit TRBD2. Germline V CDR1 and CDR2: LNHDA, SQIVND (reference sequence). The CDR3 runs 15 residues. Trimming at V came to 5 bases and at J to 9 bases, leaving 8 bases not matched to a gene.

The chain links TRBV5-1 to TRBJ2-1, with 9 bases lining up with TRBD2. The junction had 3 bases not matched to a gene; V was cut back by 0 bases and J by 5 bases. This CDR3 region has 15 residues. Germline CDR1 is SGHRS and CDR2 is YFSETQ. The CDR3 loop is CASSLVLAGNNEQFF. Written as DNA, the CDR3 is TGCGCCAGCAGCTTGGTCCTAGCGGGAAACAATGAGCAGTTCTTC.

The V and J genes are TRBV14 and TRBJ2-7, with 8 bases matching TRBD2. This CDR3 is 18 amino acids long. V lost 2 bases to trimming and J lost 1 base; unmatched junction nucleotides: 13. Germline lookup yields CDR1 SGHDN and CDR2 FVKESK. This chain's CDR3 is CASSQKLPFTSGSYEQYF. CDR3 bases: TGTGCCAGCAGCCAAAAACTCCCTTTCACTAGCGGATCCTACGAGCAGTACTTC.

The CDR3 loop is CASSPARKQNQPQHF. The CDR3 coding sequence is TGTGCCAGCAGCCCAGCCAGGAAACAAAATCAGCCCCAGCATTTT. This chain connects TRBV6-6 to TRBJ1-5; D unresolved. V was cut by 6 bases and J by 4 bases, with 16 bases left in between. This CDR3 is 15 amino acids long. Looked up from germline, CDR1 is MNHNY and CDR2 is SVGAGI (reference sequence).